The clone carrying this TCR beta chain has ten or more counts. Its antigen is not known. How the authors handled the data: The study's classifier, a distant-metastasis tool for papillary thyroid cancer, was built using CDR3 differences across clinicopathological groups. TCRdb re-clonotyped the PCR reads via MiXCR. TCRdb's processing, not the authors', yielded these V and J calls. The sample lists 23,000 or so clones, around 21% occurring once. This record belongs to a study of metastatic and nonmetastatic thyroid tumors. Study in general: Patients with malignant and benign thyroid disease provided blood and tumor or nodule tissue, whose repertoires were compared.

Trimming cost V 11 bases and J 7 bases, with 18 bases left between them. The CDR3 sequence is 13 residues long. The germline V gene encodes CDR1 ENHRY and CDR2 SYGVKD. Broader study findings: Compared with benign nodules, malignant thyroid tumors were reported to have significantly higher TCR beta diversity in both blood and tumor.

Each patient came to thyroid surgery without any prior treatment (of any kind). The specimen was blood. The sequence was collected from a female donor with papillary thyroid cancer or a benign thyroid nodule (not recorded which). Some clones in this sample may be carry-over from other donors' samples. The chain employs TRBV10-3 and TRBJ2-4, with D possibly being TRBD1 (6 bases). Here the CDR3 DNA reads TGTGCCGCTGGGGGCCTTTATTCCAACATTCAGTACTTC. It specifies CAAGGLYSNIQYF.